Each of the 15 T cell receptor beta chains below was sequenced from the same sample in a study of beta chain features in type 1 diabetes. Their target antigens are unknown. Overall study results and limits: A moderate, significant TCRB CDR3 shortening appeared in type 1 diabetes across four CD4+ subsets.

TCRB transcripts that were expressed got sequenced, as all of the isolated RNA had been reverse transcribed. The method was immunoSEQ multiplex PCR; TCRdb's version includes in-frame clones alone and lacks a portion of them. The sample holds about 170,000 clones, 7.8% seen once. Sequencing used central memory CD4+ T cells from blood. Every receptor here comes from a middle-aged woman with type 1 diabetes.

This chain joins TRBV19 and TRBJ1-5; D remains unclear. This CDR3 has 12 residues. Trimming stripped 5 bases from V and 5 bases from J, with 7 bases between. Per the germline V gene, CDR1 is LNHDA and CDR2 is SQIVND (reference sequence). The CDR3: CASSGADQPQHF. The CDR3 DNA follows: TGTGCCAGTAGTGGAGCCGATCAGCCCCAGCATTTT.

The CDR3 DNA reads TGCAGCGGGAGGGATATAAATGAGCAGTTCTTC. Translated, it gives CSGRDINEQFF. V usage is TRBV29-1 and J usage is TRBJ2-1; maybe TRBD2 (6 bases). CDR3 length equals 11 residues. Germline V gene lookup returns CDR1 SQVTM and CDR2 ANQGSEA. Trimming took off 7 bases at V and 7 bases at J, with 11 bases between the two ends.

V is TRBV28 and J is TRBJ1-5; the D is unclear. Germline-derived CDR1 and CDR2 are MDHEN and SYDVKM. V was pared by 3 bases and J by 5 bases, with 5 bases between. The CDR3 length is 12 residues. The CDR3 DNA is TGTGCCAGCAGTTTTGAGGATCAGCCCCAGCATTTT. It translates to CASSFEDQPQHF.

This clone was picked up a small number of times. For the CDR3, the DNA is TGTGCCTGGGCTCCGGGACAACTAAATCAGCCCCAGCATTTT. It yields the protein CAWAPGQLNQPQHF. This chain uses TRBV30 with TRBJ1-5; D might be TRBD1 (6 bases). The CDR3 has 14 residues. Germline V gene lookup returns CDR1 GTSNPN and CDR2 SVGIG (reference sequence). Trimming took 5 bases from V and 4 from J, leaving 15 bases between them.

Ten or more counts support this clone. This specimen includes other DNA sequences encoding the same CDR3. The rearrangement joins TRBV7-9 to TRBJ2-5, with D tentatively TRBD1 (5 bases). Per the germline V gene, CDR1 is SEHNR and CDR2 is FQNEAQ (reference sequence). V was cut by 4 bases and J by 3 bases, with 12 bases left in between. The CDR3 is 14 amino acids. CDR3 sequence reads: CASSSPEGEETQYF. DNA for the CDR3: TGTGCCAGCAGCTCGCCTGAAGGGGAAGAGACCCAGTACTTC.

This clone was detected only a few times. The CDR3 loop reads CASSLGGRETQYF. CDR3 DNA sequence: TGCGCCAGCAGCTTGGGCGGGAGAGAGACCCAGTACTTC. The chain is built from TRBV5-1 and TRBJ2-5, with 7 bases that match TRBD2. J gave up 4 bases and V 0 bases, and 0 bases lay outside the gene matches. The CDR3 is made up of 13 amino acids. Germline-derived CDR1 and CDR2 are SGHRS and YFSETQ.

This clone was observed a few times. The CDR3 nucleotides are TGTGCCAGCAGTCCGCCGGGACAGGGATCTGGGGCCAACGTCCTGACTTTC. It translates to CASSPPGQGSGANVLTF. The V and J genes are TRBV28 and TRBJ2-6; 9 bases are a match to TRBD1. Unmatched junction bases numbered 6, after V lost 5 bases and J lost 1 base. Germline V gene lookup returns CDR1 MDHEN and CDR2 SYDVKM. The CDR3 extends over 17 amino acids. The complete variable domain, with remaining parts taken from reference TRBV28 and TRBJ2-6, reads DVKVTQSSRYLVKRTGEKVFLECVQDMDHENMFWYRQDPGLGLRLIYFSYDVKMKEKGDIPEGYSVSREKKERFSLILESASTNQTSMYLCASSPPGQGSGANVLTFGAGSRLTVL.

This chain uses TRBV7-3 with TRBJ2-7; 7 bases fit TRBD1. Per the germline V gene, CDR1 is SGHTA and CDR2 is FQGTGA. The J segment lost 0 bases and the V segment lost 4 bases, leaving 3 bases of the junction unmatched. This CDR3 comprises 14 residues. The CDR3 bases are TGTGCCAGCAGCTCGGACAGGAGCTCCTACGAGCAGTACTTC. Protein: CASSSDRSSYEQYF.

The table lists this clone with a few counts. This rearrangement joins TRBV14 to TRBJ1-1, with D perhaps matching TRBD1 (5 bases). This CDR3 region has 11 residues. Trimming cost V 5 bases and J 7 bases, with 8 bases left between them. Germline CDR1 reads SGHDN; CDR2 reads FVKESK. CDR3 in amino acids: CASSLDSEAFF. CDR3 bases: TGTGCCAGCAGCTTAGACAGTGAAGCTTTCTTT.

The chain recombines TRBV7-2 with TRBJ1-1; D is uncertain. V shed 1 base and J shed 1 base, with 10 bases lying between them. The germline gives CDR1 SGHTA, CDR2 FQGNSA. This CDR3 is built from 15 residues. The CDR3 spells CASSLDGSWNTEAFF. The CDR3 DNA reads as TGTGCCAGCAGCTTAGACGGGTCCTGGAACACTGAAGCTTTCTTT.

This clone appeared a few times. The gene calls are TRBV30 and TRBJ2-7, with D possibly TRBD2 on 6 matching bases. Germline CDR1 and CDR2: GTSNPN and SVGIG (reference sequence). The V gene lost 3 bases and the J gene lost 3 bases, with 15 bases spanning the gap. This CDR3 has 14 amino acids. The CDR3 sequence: CAWRRAEGFYEQYF. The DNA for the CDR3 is TGTGCCTGGAGAAGGGCGGAGGGGTTCTACGAGCAGTACTTC.

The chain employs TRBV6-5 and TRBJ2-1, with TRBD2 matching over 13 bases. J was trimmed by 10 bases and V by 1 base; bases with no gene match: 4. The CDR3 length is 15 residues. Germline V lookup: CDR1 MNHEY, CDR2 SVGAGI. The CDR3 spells CASSYWTSGSDEQFF. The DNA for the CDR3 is TGTGCCAGCAGTTACTGGACTAGCGGGAGTGACGAGCAGTTCTTC.

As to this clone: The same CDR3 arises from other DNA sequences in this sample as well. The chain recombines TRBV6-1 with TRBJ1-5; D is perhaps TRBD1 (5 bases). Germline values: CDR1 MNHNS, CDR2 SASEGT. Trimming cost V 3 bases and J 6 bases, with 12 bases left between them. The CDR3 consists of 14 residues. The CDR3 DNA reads TGTGCCAGCAGTGAGCAGGGAATTGGTCAGCCCCAGCATTTT. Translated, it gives CASSEQGIGQPQHF.

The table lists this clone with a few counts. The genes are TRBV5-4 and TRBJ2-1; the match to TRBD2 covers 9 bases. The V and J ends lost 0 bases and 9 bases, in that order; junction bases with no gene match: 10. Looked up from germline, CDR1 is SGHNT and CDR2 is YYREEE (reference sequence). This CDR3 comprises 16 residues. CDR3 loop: CASSLAPSGKGGEQFF. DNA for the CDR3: TGTGCCAGCAGCTTGGCCCCTAGCGGGAAAGGCGGTGAGCAGTTCTTC. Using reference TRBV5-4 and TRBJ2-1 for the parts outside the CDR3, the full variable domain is ETGVTQSPTHLIKTRGQQVTLRCSSQSGHNTVSWYQQALGQGPQFIFQYYREEENGRGNFPPRFSGLQFPNYSSELNVNALELDDSALYLCASSLAPSGKGGEQFFGPGTRLTVL.

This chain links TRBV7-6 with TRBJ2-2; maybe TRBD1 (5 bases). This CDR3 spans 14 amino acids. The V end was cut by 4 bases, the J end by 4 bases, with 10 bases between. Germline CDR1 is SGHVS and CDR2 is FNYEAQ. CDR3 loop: CASSSFRGTGELFF. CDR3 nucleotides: TGTGCCAGCAGCTCCTTTAGGGGCACCGGGGAGCTGTTTTTT. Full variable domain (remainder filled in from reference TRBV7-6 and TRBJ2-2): GAGVSQSPRYKVTKRGQDVALRCDPISGHVSLYWYRQALGQGPEFLTYFNYEAQQDKSGLPNDRFSAERPEGSISTLTIQRTEQRDSAMYRCASSSFRGTGELFFGEGSRLTVL.